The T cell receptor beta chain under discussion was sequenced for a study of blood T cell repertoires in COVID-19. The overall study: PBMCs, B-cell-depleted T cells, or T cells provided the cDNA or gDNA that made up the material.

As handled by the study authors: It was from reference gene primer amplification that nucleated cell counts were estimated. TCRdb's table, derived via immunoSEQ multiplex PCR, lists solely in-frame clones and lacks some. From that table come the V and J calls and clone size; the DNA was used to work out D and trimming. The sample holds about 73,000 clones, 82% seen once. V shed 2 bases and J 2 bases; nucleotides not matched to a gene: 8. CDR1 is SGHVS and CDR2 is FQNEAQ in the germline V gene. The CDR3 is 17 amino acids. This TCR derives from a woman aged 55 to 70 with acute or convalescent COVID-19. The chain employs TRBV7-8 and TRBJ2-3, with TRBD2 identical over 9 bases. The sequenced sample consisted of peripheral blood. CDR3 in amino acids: CASSLPRLAGSTDTQYF. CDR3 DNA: TGTGCCAGCAGCTTACCCCGGCTAGCGGGGTCCACAGATACGCAGTATTTT. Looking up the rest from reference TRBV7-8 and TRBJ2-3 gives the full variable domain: GAGVSQSPRYKVAKRGQDVALRCDPISGHVSLFWYQQALGQGPEFLTYFQNEAQLDKSGLPSDRFFAERPEGSVSTLKIQRTQQEDSAVYLCASSLPRLAGSTDTQYFGPGTRLTVL.